These 18 T cell receptor beta chains were sequenced from one sample in a study of long-term antiretroviral therapy in people with HIV. At survey level, the immunoSEQ assay was run in its v3.0 version. This table comes from immunoSEQ multiplex PCR, and its TCRdb copy is limited to in-frame clones, with some not included. This table holds some 48,000 clones, under 90% found once. The starting material was unsorted PBMCs, obtained 0.8 years after starting antiretroviral therapy. Receptor source: a woman younger than 35 with HIV.

V usage is TRBV5-1 and J usage is TRBJ2-1; 12 bases line up with TRBD2. The CDR3 is 15 residues long. J gave up 12 bases and V 0 bases, and 7 bases lay outside the gene matches. Germline CDR1 SGHRS, CDR2 YFSETQ. CDR3 region: CASSLDASGREGQFF. Written as DNA, the CDR3 is TGCGCCAGCAGCTTGGATGCTAGCGGGAGGGAGGGGCAGTTCTTC. The entire variable domain, with the rest obtained from reference TRBV5-1 and TRBJ2-1, is as follows: KAGVTQTPRYLIKTRGQQVTLSCSPISGHRSVSWYQQTPGQGLQFLFEYFSETQRNKGNFPGRFSGRQFSNSRSEMNVSTLELGDSALYLCASSLDASGREGQFFGPGTRLTVL.

A few counts support this clone. The chain links TRBV28 to TRBJ1-5; D unclear. Trimming shortened V by 6 bases and J by 0 bases, and 9 bases separated the two germline ends. Looked up from germline, CDR1 is MDHEN and CDR2 is SYDVKM. This CDR3 comprises 14 residues. In nucleotides, the CDR3 is TGTGCCAGCAGACTGTATCTTAGCAATCAGCCCCAGCATTTT. It translates to CASRLYLSNQPQHF.

This sequence joins TRBV28 and TRBJ2-1; D uncertain. The CDR3 totals 14 residues. Germline V gene lookup returns CDR1 MDHEN and CDR2 SYDVKM. Between the trimmed V and J ends, which lost 6 bases and 5 bases, there was a span of 14 bases. The CDR3 nucleotides read TGTGCCAGCAGACTCTTTTTCCCAGACAATGAGCAGTTCTTC. It translates to CASRLFFPDNEQFF.

This chain uses TRBV5-6 with TRBJ2-3; 12 bases agree with TRBD2. V lost 4 bases and J lost 2; bases outside the gene matches: 8. Germline loops: CDR1 SGHDT, CDR2 YYEEEE. CDR3 size: 17 residues. Here the CDR3 DNA reads TGTGCCAGCAGCAAAATACGACTAGCGGGAGTCACAGATACGCAGTATTTT. It yields the protein CASSKIRLAGVTDTQYF.

The rearrangement joins TRBV7-9 to TRBJ2-7, with D possibly matching TRBD2 (5 bases). The ends were cut back, 8 bases at V and 4 bases at J, with 24 bases in the middle. Germline assignment: CDR1 SEHNR and CDR2 FQNEAQ (reference sequence). This CDR3 region has 16 residues. Here the CDR3 reads CASQPPTDSLRYEQYF. Written as DNA, the CDR3 is TGTGCCAGCCAGCCACCAACGGACTCGCTGAGGTACGAGCAGTACTTC. Complete variable domain (other parts from reference TRBV7-9 and TRBJ2-7): DTGVSQNPRHKITKRGQNVTFRCDPISEHNRLYWYRQTLGQGPEFLTYFQNEAQLEKSRLLSDRFSAERPKGSFSTLEIQRTEQGDSAMYLCASQPPTDSLRYEQYFGPGTRLTVT.

The J gene is TRBJ1-4, the V gene TRBV6-1; tentatively, D is TRBD1 (5 bases). Germline V CDR1 and CDR2: MNHNS, SASEGT. Trimming left V 8 bases short and J 7 bases short, with 14 bases between. The CDR3 is made up of 13 amino acids. CDR3 DNA sequence: TGTGCCAGCGGGGCAGTTACCTTTGAAAAACTGTTTTTT. It translates to CASGAVTFEKLFF.

The chain joins TRBV5-6 to TRBJ2-6, with TRBD1 matching over 7 bases. The J segment lost 2 bases and the V segment lost 3 bases, leaving 2 bases of the junction unmatched. The CDR3 totals 15 residues. The germline gives CDR1 SGHDT, CDR2 YYEEEE. The CDR3 reads CASSSTGAGANVLTF. The CDR3 DNA sequence: TGTGCCAGCAGCTCCACAGGGGCTGGGGCCAACGTCCTGACTTTC.

The rearrangement links TRBV2 to TRBJ2-7; 7 positions match TRBD1. Losses at the gene ends were 4 bases for V and 3 bases for J; bases not matched to a gene: 6. Looked up from germline, CDR1 is SNHLY and CDR2 is FYNNEI. CDR3 length equals 14 residues. The CDR3 protein is CASSVDRAVYEQYF. In DNA form, the CDR3 reads TGTGCCAGCAGTGTAGACAGGGCCGTCTACGAGCAGTACTTC.

The genes are TRBV25-1 and TRBJ2-1; the match to TRBD2 covers 13 bases. The CDR3 sequence is 13 residues long. Germline trimming cut 6 bases from V and 7 bases from J; bases unmatched to any gene: 0. The germline V gene has CDR1 MGHDK and CDR2 SYGVNS. The CDR3 loop is CASRGLAGNEQFF. In DNA form, the CDR3 reads TGTGCCAGCAGGGGACTAGCGGGAAATGAGCAGTTCTTC.

The CDR3 DNA reads TGTGCCAGCAGCTCGTTGTCTAGCGGCCTCTACAATGAGCAGTTCTTC. Its translation is CASSSLSSGLYNEQFF. The rearrangement joins TRBV11-2 to TRBJ2-1, with TRBD2 identical over 7 bases. The CDR3 has 16 residues. V shed 4 bases and J 3 bases; nucleotides not matched to a gene: 9. The germline V gene has CDR1 SGHAT and CDR2 FQNNGV.

The chain employs TRBV7-6 and TRBJ1-2, with D tentatively TRBD1 (5 bases). This CDR3 comprises 14 residues. Per the germline V gene, CDR1 is SGHVS and CDR2 is FNYEAQ. V lost 4 bases, J lost 8 bases, and 17 bases lay in between. The CDR3 DNA is TGTGCCAGCAGCTCGAGAGGCAGGGAGGAGGGCTACACCTTC. Translating gives CASSSRGREEGYTF.

The chain recombines TRBV7-3 with TRBJ2-1; D is unresolved. Germline V CDR1 and CDR2: SGHTA, FQGTGA. Trimming removed 2 bases at V and 0 bases at J, with 11 bases between. There are 16 residues in the CDR3. The CDR3, as DNA: TGTGCCAGCAGCTTAGCCCTCCCCAGCTCCTACAATGAGCAGTTCTTC. This sequence encodes CASSLALPSSYNEQFF.

V is TRBV4-3 and J is TRBJ2-4, with unresolved D. V was clipped by 1 base and J by 5 bases, with 12 bases between them. This CDR3 spans 15 amino acids. Germline loops: CDR1 LGHNA, CDR2 YSLEER. The CDR3 bases are TGCGCCAGCAGCCAAGGTCCGGGTCCCCAAAACATTCAGTACTTC. Its protein product is CASSQGPGPQNIQYF.

The CDR3 DNA follows: TGCGCCAGCAGCTTGGCCCCCCGGGACCCACCCTACGAGCAGTACTTC. This codes for CASSLAPRDPPYEQYF. The rearrangement joins TRBV5-1 to TRBJ2-7; tentatively, D is TRBD1 or TRBD2 (5 bases each). V gave up 0 bases and J gave up 2 bases, with 15 bases separating them. Germline lookup yields CDR1 SGHRS and CDR2 YFSETQ. This CDR3 contains 16 residues. Using reference TRBV5-1 and TRBJ2-7 for the parts outside the CDR3, the full variable domain is KAGVTQTPRYLIKTRGQQVTLSCSPISGHRSVSWYQQTPGQGLQFLFEYFSETQRNKGNFPGRFSGRQFSNSRSEMNVSTLELGDSALYLCASSLAPRDPPYEQYFGPGTRLTVT.

The rearrangement links TRBV7-3 to TRBJ2-3, with 14 nucleotides matching TRBD2. The V and J ends lost 3 bases and 1 base, in that order; junction bases with no gene match: 0. The CDR3 runs 16 residues. Germline V CDR1 and CDR2: SGHTA, FQGTGA. CDR3 in amino acids: CASSLGLAGGTDTQYF. For the CDR3, the DNA is TGTGCCAGCAGCTTGGGACTAGCGGGAGGCACAGATACGCAGTATTTT. The full variable domain, completed using reference TRBV7-3 and TRBJ2-3, is GAGVSQTPSNKVTEKGKYVELRCDPISGHTALYWYRQSLGQGPEFLIYFQGTGAADDSGLPNDRFFAVRPEGSVSTLKIQRTERGDSAVYLCASSLGLAGGTDTQYFGPGTRLTVL.

The rearrangement joins TRBV11-2 to TRBJ2-7, with TRBD1 as a possible D gene (8 bases). There are 15 residues in the CDR3. V gave up 1 base and J gave up 5 bases, with 15 bases separating them. Germline CDR1 reads SGHAT; CDR2 reads FQNNGV. As DNA, the CDR3 is TGTGCCAGCAGCTTAGCTCTAACAGGGGGGGACGAGCAGTACTTC. This gives the protein CASSLALTGGDEQYF.

This clone was recorded only once. This chain links TRBV27 with TRBJ2-1; 7 positions match TRBD1. V lost 4 bases to trimming and J lost 4 bases; unmatched junction nucleotides: 7. CDR3 length: 15 amino acids. The germline gives CDR1 MNHEY, CDR2 SMNVEV (reference sequence). The CDR3 region is CASSWGQNTYNEQFF. The CDR3 coding sequence is TGTGCCAGCAGTTGGGGACAGAATACTTACAATGAGCAGTTCTTC.

The chain uses TRBV14 and TRBJ1-1; D remains ambiguous. The germline V gene encodes CDR1 SGHDN and CDR2 FVKESK. Trimming removed 0 bases at V and 2 bases at J, with 7 bases between. This CDR3 comprises 14 residues. This CDR3 reads CASSQEYRNTEAFF. CDR3 DNA sequence: TGTGCCAGCAGCCAAGAGTACAGAAACACTGAAGCTTTCTTT.